This T cell receptor (beta chain) was captured in a study of blood T cell repertoires in COVID-19. The method was immunoSEQ multiplex PCR; TCRdb's version includes in-frame clones alone and lacks a portion of them. This table has a few hundred thousand clones, 85% appearing once. The CDR3 runs 11 residues. CDR1 MDHEN and CDR2 SYDVKM come from the germline V gene. V lost 7 bases and J 8 bases, leaving 9 bases between the germline ends. The receptor was derived from a woman aged 18-29 years with acute or convalescent COVID-19. The rearrangement links TRBV28 to TRBJ2-1; no reliable D call. Source material: peripheral blood. The CDR3 nucleotides read TGTGCCAGCACCCGCACTGATGAGCAGTTCTTC. Protein product: CASTRTDEQFF.